The 16 T cell receptor beta chains in this list originate from one sample, sequenced in a study of T cell repertoires in cytomegalovirus infection (dated by TCRdb to between 2019 and 2020). Reading the label with the study, this specimen's treatment or condition is: in vitro stimulation with specific CMV peptide epitopes to enrich CMV-specific T cells. Sequencing was performed on an Illumina HiSeq 1500. TCRdb trimmed the raw reads at Q25, called clones with MiXCR and kept productive beta chains. Entries that share a CDR3 protein sequence are merged under the most common genes and DNA. This sample gives just over 450,000 distinct CDR3 sequences in total; approximately 42% of them show up just once. Clones ranked in the top ten supply about two fifths of the sample. The antigens these receptors bind are not known. Material: cultured PBMCs, obtained from culture after CMV antigen stimulation. These receptors all stem from a human donor in good health (CMV status not recorded). Some clones in this sample may be carry-over from other donors' samples.

The chain combines TRBV7-8 with TRBJ2-6; no definite D call. CDR3 size: 15 residues. From germline, CDR1 is SGHVS and CDR2 FQNEAQ. V lost 1 base to trimming and J lost 2 bases, with 6 bases between them. CDR3 coding DNA: TGTGCCAGCAGCTTAGAGGGTGCTGGGGCCAACGTCCTGACTTTC. This sequence encodes CASSLEGAGANVLTF.

In its sample, this clonotype was seen a few times. The CDR3 here is CASGGRDFVREQFF. CDR3 coding DNA: TGTGCCAGCGGGGGGAGGGATTTCGTCCGTGAGCAGTTCTTC. This chain joins TRBV7-2 and TRBJ2-1; 7 bases agree with TRBD2. CDR3 length equals 14 residues. Looked up from germline, CDR1 is SGHTA and CDR2 is FQGNSA. V was clipped by 8 bases and J by 9 bases; unmatched bases: 13.

The chain uses TRBV7-2 and TRBJ2-3, with D unclear. The CDR3 extends over 14 amino acids. Germline assignment: CDR1 SGHTA and CDR2 FQGNSA. V lost 5 bases and J lost 14, with 23 bases in between. Here the CDR3 DNA reads TGTGCCAGCAGCACACGGACGGAGCCTCAGCATTTGTATTTT. Residues: CASSTRTEPQHLYF.

This clonotype was observed a handful of times. The rearrangement uses TRBV6-8 and TRBJ2-3; 11 bases line up with TRBD2. V gave up 7 bases and J gave up 7 bases; unmatched junction bases: 13. In germline, CDR1 is MNHGY, CDR2 SAAAGT. The CDR3 is 16 residues long. CDR3 amino acids: CASTLTASGGTYTQYF. CDR3 nucleotides: TGTGCCAGCACCCTAACCGCTAGCGGGGGGACGTATACGCAGTATTTT.

This clonotype was picked up one time. The CDR3 DNA follows: TGTGCCAGCAGCTTAGTTCGGTCGGTCAGGTCTAACTATGGCTACACCTTC. It specifies CASSLVRSVRSNYGYTF. This chain links TRBV7-8 with TRBJ1-2; D remains unclear. The germline V gene has CDR1 SGHVS and CDR2 FQNEAQ. Trimming shortened V by 1 base and J by 0 bases, and 15 bases separated the two germline ends. The CDR3 contains 17 residues.

The V gene is TRBV29-1, the J gene TRBJ2-7, with D tentatively TRBD1 (6 bases). Germline V gene lookup returns CDR1 SQVTM and CDR2 ANQGSEA. Trimming removed 0 bases from V and 4 bases from J, with 13 bases in between. The CDR3 length is 14 residues. CDR3 residues: CSVEEPGQLYEQYF. The CDR3 bases are TGCAGCGTTGAAGAGCCGGGACAACTGTACGAGCAGTACTTC.

This clonotype was seen more than once but under ten times. V gene TRBV7-2 combines with J gene TRBJ2-2; 8 bases align to TRBD1. CDR3 length: 17 amino acids. V lost 1 base to trimming and J lost 5 bases; unmatched junction nucleotides: 9. Per germline, CDR1 SGHTA and CDR2 FQGNSA. CDR3 DNA: TGTGCCAGCAGCTTAGGTGTTGGACAGGGTCGAACCGGGGAGCTGTTTTTT. Translation gives CASSLGVGQGRTGELFF.

A few counts support this clonotype. The chain employs TRBV28 and TRBJ1-5; possibly TRBD1 for D (5 bases). The CDR3 consists of 13 residues. Germline V gives CDR1 MDHEN, CDR2 SYDVKM. The DNA for the CDR3 is TGTACCTCCTCCGACAGTGACAATCAGCCCCAGCATTTT. It encodes CTSSDSDNQPQHF.

This chain links TRBV7-6 with TRBJ1-2; 8 positions agree with TRBD1. The trim removed 5 bases at V and 12 bases at J, leaving 14 bases unmatched. The V gene's germline CDR1 is SGHVS and CDR2 FNYEAQ. The CDR3 totals 14 residues. CDR3 nucleotide sequence: TGTGCCAGCAGCCTAGGACAGGGACCCTATTCCCACACCTTC. As protein: CASSLGQGPYSHTF.

This clonotype occurred a few times. The chain carries TRBV12-3 or TRBV12-4 and TRBJ1-3; possible D gene TRBD1, 5 bases. V was cut by 6 bases and J by 0 bases, with 15 bases left in between. The CDR3 has 16 amino acids. This CDR3 is CASRAGTQASGNTIYF. CDR3 nucleotide sequence: TGTGCCAGCAGGGCCGGGACTCAAGCCTCTGGAAACACCATATATTTT.

The sample holds many counts of this clonotype. The V gene is TRBV7-2, the J gene TRBJ1-3; D is undetermined. V was shortened by 5 bases and J by 0 bases, with 14 bases between the two germline ends. Germline V gene lookup returns CDR1 SGHTA and CDR2 FQGNSA. CDR3 size: 16 residues. The CDR3 sequence is CASSAQWDPSGNTIYF. The DNA of the CDR3 is TGTGCCAGCAGCGCCCAGTGGGATCCCTCTGGAAACACCATATATTTT.

This sequence joins TRBV7-2 and TRBJ2-1; TRBD1 matches 9 bases. The germline CDR1 and CDR2 sequences are SGHTA and FQGNSA. Trimming cost V 7 bases and J 7 bases; bases outside gene matches: 8. This CDR3 is 14 amino acids long. The CDR3 DNA sequence: TGTGCCAGCATCCGGGACAGGGCTTATAATGAGCAGTTCTTC. Translation: CASIRDRAYNEQFF.

This clonotype occurred a few times. This sequence joins TRBV5-4 and TRBJ2-7; 8 positions match TRBD2. Germline-derived CDR1 and CDR2 are SGHNT and YYREEE (reference sequence). The CDR3 covers 15 residues. V dropped 1 base and J dropped 4; count of bases not matched to a gene: 7. The CDR3 nucleotides are TGTGCCAGCAGCTTGAAATCGGGGGGGCCTTACGAGCAGTACTTC. It translates to CASSLKSGGPYEQYF.

The chain has TRBV6-1 and TRBJ1-5, with D perhaps matching TRBD1 (5 bases). Deletions cut 2 bases from V and 7 bases from J, with 15 bases between. CDR3 length equals 15 residues. Germline CDR1 MNHNS, CDR2 SASEGT. The CDR3 here is CASSESGAKGQPQHF. The DNA for the CDR3 is TGTGCCAGCAGTGAATCTGGGGCGAAAGGACAGCCCCAGCATTTT.

This sequence joins TRBV7-6 and TRBJ2-1; D remains ambiguous. V was cut by 6 bases and J by 3 bases, with 6 bases left in between. This CDR3 is built from 12 residues. From germline, CDR1 is SGHVS and CDR2 FNYEAQ. The CDR3 reads CASSENYNEQFF. CDR3 DNA: TGTGCCAGCAGTGAAAACTACAATGAGCAGTTCTTC.

This chain links TRBV4-1 with TRBJ2-7; tentatively, D is TRBD1 (6 bases). Germline-derived CDR1 and CDR2 are MGHRA and YSYEKL. Trimming cost V 2 bases and J 5 bases, with 19 bases left between them. The CDR3 sequence is 16 residues long. CDR3 in DNA: TGCGCCAGCAGCCAAAGTCGGGCCGGCAGGGACAACGAGCAGTACTTC. Amino acids: CASSQSRAGRDNEQYF.